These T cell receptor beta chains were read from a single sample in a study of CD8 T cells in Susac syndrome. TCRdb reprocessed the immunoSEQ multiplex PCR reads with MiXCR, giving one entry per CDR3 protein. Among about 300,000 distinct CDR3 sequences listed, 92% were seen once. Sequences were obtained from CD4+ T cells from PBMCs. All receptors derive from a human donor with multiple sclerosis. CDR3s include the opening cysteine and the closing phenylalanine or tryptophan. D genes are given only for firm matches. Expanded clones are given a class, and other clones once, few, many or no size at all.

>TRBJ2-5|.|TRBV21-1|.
CASSKRRFPGGGRETQYF
TGTGCCAGCAGCAAAAGGCGATTCCCGGGCGGGGGGAGAGAGACCCAGTACTTC
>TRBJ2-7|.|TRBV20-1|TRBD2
CSARGSGGIYEQYF
TGCAGTGCTAGAGGTAGCGGGGGGATCTACGAGCAGTACTTC
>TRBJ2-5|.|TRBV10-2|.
CASSVGVVTGAQETQYF
TGCGCCAGCAGTGTCGGGGTTGTTACAGGAGCACAAGAGACCCAGTACTTC
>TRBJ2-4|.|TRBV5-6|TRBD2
CASNRGGGRNIQYF
TGTGCCAGCAACCGGGGGGGCGGAAGAAACATTCAGTACTTC
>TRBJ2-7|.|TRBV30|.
CAWRDYRGRNEQYF
TGTGCCTGGAGGGACTATCGGGGGCGAAACGAGCAGTACTTC
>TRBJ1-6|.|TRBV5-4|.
CASSLLQQGSPLHF
TGTGCCAGCAGCTTGCTGCAACAGGGATCACCCCTCCACTTT
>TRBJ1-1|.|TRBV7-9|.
CASSKAAGYGTEAFF
TGTGCCAGCAGCAAAGCCGCAGGCTATGGCACTGAAGCTTTCTTT
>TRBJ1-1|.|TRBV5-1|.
CASSLGDRAFF
TGCGCCAGCAGCTTGGGGGATCGAGCTTTCTTT
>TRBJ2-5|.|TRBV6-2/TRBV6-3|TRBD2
CASSVQAGEGETQYF
TGTGCCAGCAGTGTCCAAGCGGGGGAGGGAGAGACCCAGTACTTC
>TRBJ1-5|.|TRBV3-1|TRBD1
CASSQGLVGTGVNQPQHF
TGTGCCAGCAGCCAAGGACTCGTGGGGACAGGGGTCAATCAGCCCCAGCATTTT
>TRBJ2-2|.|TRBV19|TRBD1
CASSIGQGGYAGELFF
TGTGCCAGTAGCATCGGACAGGGGGGCTATGCCGGGGAGCTGTTTTTT
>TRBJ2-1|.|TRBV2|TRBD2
CASSESGVPVSEQFF
TGTGCCAGCAGTGAAAGCGGGGTTCCTGTTAGTGAGCAGTTCTTC
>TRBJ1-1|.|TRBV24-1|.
CATSEGNEAFF
TGTGCCACCAGTGAGGGTAATGAAGCTTTCTTT
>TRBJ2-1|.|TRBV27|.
CASKKTRGRDNEQFF
TGTGCCAGCAAGAAGACCCGCGGCCGAGACAATGAGCAGTTCTTC
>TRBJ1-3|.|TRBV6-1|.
CASSLHRDPPSGNTIYF
TGTGCCAGCAGCCTCCACAGGGATCCGCCCTCTGGAAACACCATATATTTT
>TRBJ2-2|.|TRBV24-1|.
CATSDFGRLNTGELFF
TGTGCCACCAGTGATTTCGGACGGTTGAACACCGGGGAGCTGTTTTTT
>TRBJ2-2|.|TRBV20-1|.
CSAQGPMIDTGELFF
TGCAGTGCCCAGGGACCCATGATAGACACCGGGGAGCTGTTTTTT
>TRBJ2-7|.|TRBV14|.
CASSQGIKRLAVYEQYF
TGTGCCAGCAGCCAAGGGATAAAACGGTTAGCTGTCTACGAGCAGTACTTC
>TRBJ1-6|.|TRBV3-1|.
CASSRISRENSPLHF
TGTGCCAGCAGCCGGATCTCAAGAGAGAATTCACCCCTCCACTTT
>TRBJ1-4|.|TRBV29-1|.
CSASVTTNEKLFF
TGCAGCGCTTCGGTCACAACTAATGAAAAACTGTTTTTT
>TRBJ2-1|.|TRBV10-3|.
CAISGTSATSYNEQFF
TGTGCCATCAGTGGTACCAGCGCAACTTCCTACAATGAGCAGTTCTTC
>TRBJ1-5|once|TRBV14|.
CASSPLLRGLVWQPQHF
TGTGCCAGCAGCCCACTCTTGAGGGGATTAGTTTGGCAGCCCCAGCATTTT
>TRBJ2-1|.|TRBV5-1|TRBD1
CASRTSGGVLYNEQFF
TGCGCCAGCAGAACCTCAGGGGGCGTCCTGTACAATGAGCAGTTCTTC
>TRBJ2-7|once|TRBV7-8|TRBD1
CASSLEQGALGGQYF
TGTGCCAGCAGCTTAGAACAGGGGGCCCTAGGGGGGCAGTACTTC
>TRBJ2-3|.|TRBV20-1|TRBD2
CSASSSGTRTDTQYF
TGCAGTGCTAGCTCGAGCGGGACTCGCACAGATACGCAGTATTTT
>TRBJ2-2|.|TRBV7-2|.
CASSLVWLSNTGELFF
TGTGCCAGCAGCTTAGTATGGCTTTCAAACACCGGGGAGCTGTTTTTT
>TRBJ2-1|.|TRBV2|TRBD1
CASIGRGPSSYNEQFF
TGTGCCAGCATAGGCAGGGGGCCTAGCTCCTACAATGAGCAGTTCTTC
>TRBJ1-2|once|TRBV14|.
CASSQYGTVNYGYTF
TGTGCCAGCAGCCAATACGGGACGGTTAACTATGGCTACACCTTC
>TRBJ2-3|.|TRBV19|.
CASSTRPRGGGADTQYF
TGTGCCAGTAGTACCCGCCCTCGGGGAGGGGGCGCAGATACGCAGTATTTT
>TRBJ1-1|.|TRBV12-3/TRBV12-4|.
CASSGEPLTSQNRDSQGDTEAFF
TGTGCCAGCAGTGGGGAGCCGTTAACCAGCCAGAACCGGGACTCCCAAGGGGACACTGAAGCTTTCTTT
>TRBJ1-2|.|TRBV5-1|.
CASRPGLTYGYTF
TGCGCCAGCAGACCGGGACTCACCTATGGCTACACCTTC
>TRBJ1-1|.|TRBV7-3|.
CASSRRPNTEAFF
TGTGCCAGCAGCCGGCGGCCGAACACTGAAGCTTTCTTT
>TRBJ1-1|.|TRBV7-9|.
CASSFSSSYYTGTDAFF
TGTGCCAGCAGCTTCTCTTCCTCTTATTATACGGGTACAGATGCTTTCTTT
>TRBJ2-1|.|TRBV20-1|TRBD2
CSARDRGTSGRSSYNEQFF
TGCAGTGCTAGAGATCGAGGGACTAGCGGGAGGAGCTCCTACAATGAGCAGTTCTTC
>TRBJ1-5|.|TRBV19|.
CASSMGQVGDQPQHF
TGTGCCAGTAGTATGGGGCAGGTTGGGGATCAGCCCCAGCATTTT
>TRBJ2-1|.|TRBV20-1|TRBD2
CSASPLPSGRKDEQFF
TGCAGTGCTAGTCCCCTTCCGAGCGGGAGGAAAGATGAGCAGTTCTTC
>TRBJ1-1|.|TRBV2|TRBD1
CASRRQGVWGNTEAFF
TGTGCCAGCAGGAGACAGGGCGTCTGGGGTAACACTGAAGCTTTCTTT
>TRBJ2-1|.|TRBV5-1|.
CASSLRGTYNEQFF
TGCGCCAGCAGCTTGCGGGGAACCTACAATGAGCAGTTCTTC
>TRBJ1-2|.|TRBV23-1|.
CASSQPSRRHNYGYTF
TGCGCCAGCAGTCAACCCTCCAGGCGGCACAACTATGGCTACACCTTC
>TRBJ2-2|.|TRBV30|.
CAWSVLGPTSFGELFF
TGTGCCTGGAGTGTACTGGGCCCGACATCCTTCGGGGAGCTGTTTTTT
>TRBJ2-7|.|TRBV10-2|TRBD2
CASRLAGGSYEQYF
TGCGCCAGCCGTCTAGCGGGGGGCTCCTACGAGCAGTACTTC
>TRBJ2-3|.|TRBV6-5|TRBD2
CASSSALAGGTDTQYF
TGTGCCAGCAGTTCAGCCCTAGCGGGAGGGACAGATACGCAGTATTTT
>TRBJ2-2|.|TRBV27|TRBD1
CASRQLSGTGTGELFF
TGTGCCAGCAGACAACTATCCGGGACAGGCACCGGGGAGCTGTTTTTT
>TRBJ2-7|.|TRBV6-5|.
CASSRSGEQYF
TGTGCCAGCAGCCGGTCCGGCGAGCAGTACTTC
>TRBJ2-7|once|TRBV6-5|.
CASWAGGVSYEQYF
TGTGCCAGCTGGGCTGGGGGCGTCTCCTACGAGCAGTACTTC
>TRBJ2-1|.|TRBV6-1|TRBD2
CASTRLGTSGGNEQFF
TGTGCCAGCACTAGATTGGGGACTAGCGGGGGTAATGAGCAGTTCTTC
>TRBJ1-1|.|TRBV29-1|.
CSVEVMNTEAFF
TGCAGCGTTGAGGTTATGAACACTGAAGCTTTCTTT